The rows below give T cell receptor beta chains drawn from one sample of a study of blood T cell repertoires in COVID-19. The protocol was immunoSEQ multiplex PCR, while the TCRdb copy is restricted to in-frame clones and leaves out a portion. In the table there are roughly 250,000 clones, approximately 84% of which are singletons. Specimen: peripheral blood. Source of these receptors: a human donor in a cohort sampled during active COVID-19. The CDR3 runs from the conserved cysteine through the conserved F or W. The size entry is marked missing in some rows and otherwise reads once, few, many or a size class.

size | length | J | V | CDR3
- | 15 | TRBJ1-4 | TRBV5-1 | CASSLLGGTNEKLFF
- | 14 | TRBJ1-2 | TRBV5-6 | CASSYSGKGYGYTF
- | 15 | TRBJ2-1 | TRBV27 | CATHISGTGYNEQFF
- | 14 | TRBJ2-1 | TRBV7-9 | CASSLGGQFNEQFF
- | 17 | TRBJ2-5 | TRBV27 | CASTFMGVGGVRETQYF
- | 15 | TRBJ2-2 | TRBV7-6 | CASSLSGGYTGELFF
- | 15 | TRBJ2-7 | TRBV27 | CASSPPAQAAYEQYF
few | 15 | TRBJ1-5 | TRBV6-2/TRBV6-3 | CASSPGQGGSQPQHF
- | 17 | TRBJ2-7 | TRBV7-2 | CASSLDFRGLRRDEQYF
once | 14 | TRBJ2-7 | TRBV10-3 | CAISHGLASYEQYF
- | 19 | TRBJ1-6 | TRBV13 | CASSFDEDSRLNGNSPLHF
- | 18 | TRBJ1-5 | TRBV18 | CASSPQTARANSNQPQHF
- | 14 | TRBJ1-2 | TRBV5-1 | CASRRRQENYGYTF
- | 19 | TRBJ2-3 | TRBV5-1 | CASSRRAGTQGLRTDTQYF
- | 16 | TRBJ2-1 | TRBV4-2 | CASSQEAGGAYNEQFF
- | 16 | TRBJ1-3 | TRBV18 | CASSLGQGGSGNTIYF
- | 19 | TRBJ1-6 | TRBV10-2 | CASSGDPTGGGRANSPLHF
- | 15 | TRBJ2-7 | TRBV18 | CASSRMGALTYEQYF
- | 16 | TRBJ2-5 | TRBV10-2 | CASSEWTGRPQETQYF
once | 14 | TRBJ1-5 | TRBV18 | CASSPVEVGQPQHF
- | 14 | TRBJ1-6 | TRBV5-1 | CASSLGTGDSPLHF
- | 18 | TRBJ2-5 | TRBV5-1 | CASSLSRDRTIRGETQYF
- | 15 | TRBJ2-7 | TRBV11-1 | CASSLNTGGGYEQYF
- | 15 | TRBJ1-6 | TRBV27 | CASSPTQGFSSPLHF
- | 15 | TRBJ2-2 | TRBV7-2 | CASSLQGAGAGELFF
- | 15 | TRBJ2-4 | TRBV7-8 | CASNPFGQLGDIQYF
- | 11 | TRBJ2-3 | TRBV20-1 | CSGYLTDTQYF